A single sample gave rise to the 22 T cell receptor beta chains below, sequenced in a study of blood T cell repertoires in COVID-19. Using immunoSEQ multiplex PCR, the repertoire was profiled, and TCRdb retains in-frame clones only, with some absent. The sample yields 160,000 or so clones, approximately 93% seen once. Material for sequencing was peripheral blood. The origin of the receptors is a woman aged 55-69 years with COVID-19, enrolled during active disease.

As to this clone: The germline gene is not matched at one end of the junction; a read error may be the cause. The CDR3 sequence is CASSPSRDRDSALHF. The CDR3 DNA reads TGTGCCAGCTCACCGTCCCGGGACAGAGATTCAGCCCTCCACTTT. The chain has TRBV18 and TRBJ1-6, with 7 bases identical to TRBD1. The germline CDR1 and CDR2 sequences are KGHSH and LQKENI. CDR3 size: 15 residues.

J is TRBJ1-1 and V is TRBV27; a possible D gene is TRBD1 (6 bases). The CDR3 runs 15 residues. Looked up from germline, CDR1 is MNHEY and CDR2 is SMNVEV (reference sequence). V lost 3 bases to trimming and J lost 1 base, with 12 bases between them. This CDR3 is CASSFAGAQNTEAFF. The CDR3 DNA reads as TGTGCCAGCAGTTTTGCAGGGGCCCAGAACACTGAAGCTTTCTTT.

The rearrangement links TRBV4-3 to TRBJ1-2; the D gene is possibly TRBD1 (6 bases). The CDR3 has 15 residues. The ends were cut back, 2 bases at V and 4 bases at J, with 14 bases in the middle. Germline V gene lookup returns CDR1 LGHNA and CDR2 YSLEER. DNA for the CDR3: TGCGCCAGCAGCCAACTGGCCGGCAGGGGCTATGGCTACACCTTC. It codes for CASSQLAGRGYGYTF.

This chain uses TRBV5-1 with TRBJ2-3; the match to TRBD2 covers 10 bases. V was clipped by 0 bases and J by 2 bases; unmatched bases: 3. This CDR3 spans 16 amino acids. Germline V lookup: CDR1 SGHRS, CDR2 YFSETQ. The CDR3 spells CASSLGTSGDTDTQYF. For the CDR3, the DNA is TGCGCCAGCAGCTTGGGGACTAGCGGCGACACAGATACGCAGTATTTT.

This sequence joins TRBV29-1 and TRBJ1-3; D gene ambiguous. The germline gives CDR1 SQVTM, CDR2 ANQGSEA. The CDR3 has 10 amino acids. V was trimmed by 5 bases and J by 4 bases, leaving 3 bases between them. The CDR3 loop is CSVLGNTIYF. The CDR3 DNA reads TGCAGCGTTCTGGGAAACACCATATATTTT.

The chain is built from TRBV6-2 or TRBV6-3 and TRBJ2-1, with D perhaps matching TRBD1 (6 bases). Trimming shortened V by 0 bases and J by 5 bases, and 8 bases separated the two germline ends. Germline loops: CDR1 MNHEY, CDR2 SVGEGT. CDR3 length: 14 amino acids. For the CDR3, the DNA is TGTGCCAGCAGTTACTCGGGACAACACAATGAGCAGTTCTTC. Translated, it gives CASSYSGQHNEQFF.

The chain links TRBV10-3 to TRBJ2-5; the match to TRBD2 covers 9 bases. Germline CDR1 and CDR2: ENHRY and SYGVKD. The V segment lost 8 bases and the J segment 3 bases; nucleotides outside the gene matches: 10. The CDR3 sequence is 15 residues long. The CDR3: CAIAGTSPGKETQYF. CDR3 DNA: TGTGCCATCGCCGGGACTAGCCCGGGTAAAGAGACCCAGTACTTC.

The sample holds one count of this clone. V usage is TRBV18 and J usage is TRBJ2-7; 12 bases agree with TRBD2. The junction had 4 bases not matched to a gene; V was cut back by 3 bases and J by 4 bases. CDR1 and CDR2 from the germline V gene are KGHSH and LQKENI. The CDR3 contains 15 residues. CDR3 DNA sequence: TGTGCCAGCTCACCGAGGACTAGCGGGGTTTACGAGCAGTACTTC. Translating gives CASSPRTSGVYEQYF. The full variable domain, completed using reference TRBV18 and TRBJ2-7, is NAGVMQNPRHLVRRRGQEARLRCSPMKGHSHVYWYRQLPEEGLKFMVYLQKENIIDESGMPKERFSAEFPKEGPSILRIQQVVRGDSAAYFCASSPRTSGVYEQYFGPGTRLTVT.

The chain recombines TRBV3-1 (or the pseudogene TRBV3-2) with TRBJ1-6, with a tentative D call TRBD1 (6 bases). The V end was cut by 4 bases, the J end by 9 bases, with 28 bases between. Germline CDR1 reads LGHDT; CDR2 reads YNNKEL (reference sequence). The CDR3 is made up of 19 amino acids. CDR3 in DNA: TGTGCCAGCAGCCGCGCCTACCACCAGGGGCGCGGGAGAGCTTCACCCCTCCACTTT. Translation gives CASSRAYHQGRGRASPLHF.

The rearrangement uses TRBV11-2 and TRBJ1-1; D is perhaps TRBD1 (6 bases). The CDR3 runs 14 residues. V dropped 1 base and J dropped 7 bases, with 13 bases sitting between them. CDR1 and CDR2 (germline): SGHAT, FQNNGV. CDR3 sequence reads: CASSLVTGLNEAFF. CDR3 sequence (DNA): TGTGCCAGCAGCTTAGTAACAGGGCTTAATGAAGCTTTCTTT. Full variable domain (remainder filled in from reference TRBV11-2 and TRBJ1-1): EAGVAQSPRYKIIEKRQSVAFWCNPISGHATLYWYQQILGQGPKLLIQFQNNGVVDDSQLPKDRFSAERLKGVDSTLKIQPAKLEDSAVYLCASSLVTGLNEAFFGQGTRLTVV.

The chain employs TRBV27 and TRBJ2-2; perhaps TRBD1 as D (6 bases). The CDR3 is 15 amino acids. V lost 5 bases and J lost 5, with 15 bases in between. The germline V gene encodes CDR1 MNHEY and CDR2 SMNVEV (reference sequence). CDR3 region: CASSPQGSRTGELFF. The CDR3 DNA reads as TGTGCCAGCAGTCCGCAGGGGAGCAGAACCGGGGAGCTGTTTTTT.

This chain connects TRBV2 to TRBJ1-2; D is unresolved. The germline V and J ends were trimmed by 5 bases and 1 base, with 8 bases remaining between them. Per germline, CDR1 SNHLY and CDR2 FYNNEI. The CDR3 runs 13 residues. CDR3 nucleotides: TGTGCCAGCAGTAGGCCGGGTAACTATGGCTACACCTTC. Protein product: CASSRPGNYGYTF.

The table lists this clone with a count of one. The CDR3 DNA sequence: TGTGCCAGCAGCCAGGGGGGTTCGGTGCCGATCACTGAAGCTTTCTTT. Protein: CASSQGGSVPITEAFF. This sequence joins TRBV7-2 and TRBJ1-1, with 7 bases identical to TRBD1. Germline V gene sequence: CDR1 SGHTA, CDR2 FQGNSA. The junction had 13 bases not matched to a gene; V was cut back by 5 bases and J by 4 bases. The CDR3 runs to 16 residues.

The genes are TRBV7-8 and TRBJ2-1; 12 positions match TRBD2. Germline V gives CDR1 SGHVS, CDR2 FQNEAQ. Unmatched junction bases numbered 10, after V lost 7 bases and J lost 6 bases. This CDR3 has 16 amino acids. CDR3 amino acids: CASKIGGLAGINEQFF. The CDR3 region has the DNA TGTGCCAGCAAAATAGGAGGACTAGCGGGGATCAATGAGCAGTTCTTC. Full variable domain (rest looked up from reference TRBV7-8 and TRBJ2-1): GAGVSQSPRYKVAKRGQDVALRCDPISGHVSLFWYQQALGQGPEFLTYFQNEAQLDKSGLPSDRFFAERPEGSVSTLKIQRTQQEDSAVYLCASKIGGLAGINEQFFGPGTRLTVL.

This clone was seen a single time. This chain links TRBV5-4 with TRBJ2-1; 11 bases map to TRBD2. V trimming: 0 bases; J trimming: 7 bases; junction bases outside the gene matches: 9. The CDR3 length is 17 residues. Germline CDR1 reads SGHNT; CDR2 reads YYREEE (reference sequence). The CDR3 sequence is CASSLGIAGGLGNEQFF. For the CDR3, the DNA is TGTGCCAGCAGCTTGGGGATAGCGGGGGGGTTAGGTAATGAGCAGTTCTTC.

This clone was picked up a small number of times. This chain connects TRBV10-3 to TRBJ2-2, with 8 bases lining up with TRBD2. Trimming at V came to 3 bases and at J to 5 bases, leaving 11 bases not matched to a gene. CDR3 size: 17 residues. The germline V gene encodes CDR1 ENHRY and CDR2 SYGVKD. CDR3 DNA sequence: TGTGCCATCAGTGATACCCGGGGGGGCCTGCAAACCGGGGAGCTGTTTTTT. Its translation: CAISDTRGGLQTGELFF.

This clone was counted once. The V call is TRBV21-1, the J call TRBJ2-5; TRBD2, the D gene given by the table, was not confirmed from the DNA. TRBV21-1 is deemed a pseudogene. This CDR3 contains 12 residues. CDR3 sequence (DNA): TGTGCCATCCCCGTTGCGGGGGAGACCCAATACTTC. Protein sequence: CAIPVAGETQYF.

This rearrangement joins TRBV5-4 to TRBJ2-5; TRBD2 matches at 10 bases. Trimming took 2 bases from V and 1 from J; bases not matched to a gene: 8. CDR1 is SGHNT, CDR2 YYREEE, per germline (reference sequence). This CDR3 region has 17 residues. CDR3: CASSLLLSGGAQETQYF. The CDR3 DNA reads as TGTGCCAGCAGCTTATTGTTGAGCGGGGGGGCCCAAGAGACCCAGTACTTC.

The chain carries TRBV10-3 and TRBJ1-1; D uncertain. This CDR3 region has 15 residues. Per germline, CDR1 ENHRY and CDR2 SYGVKD. The ends were cut back, 4 bases at V and 0 bases at J, with 12 bases in the middle. CDR3 coding DNA: TGTGCCATCAGTGGTAAACATAACATGAACACTGAAGCTTTCTTT. Translated, it gives CAISGKHNMNTEAFF.

This chain uses TRBV5-1 with TRBJ1-6; 10 bases are a match to TRBD1. CDR1 is SGHRS and CDR2 is YFSETQ in the germline V gene. The CDR3 runs to 15 residues. J was trimmed by 9 bases and V by 0 bases; bases with no gene match: 3. The DNA for the CDR3 is TGCGCCAGCAGCTTGGCCGGACAGGGGGGTTCACCCCTCCACTTT. It encodes CASSLAGQGGSPLHF.

V is TRBV3-1 (or the pseudogene TRBV3-2) and J is TRBJ2-7, with 12 bases that match TRBD2. The CDR3 has 14 amino acids. Germline V lookup: CDR1 LGHDT, CDR2 YNNKEL (reference sequence). Trimming took 4 bases from V and 2 from J; bases not matched to a gene: 0. CDR3 sequence: CASSPSGGAYEQYF. The CDR3 bases are TGTGCCAGCAGCCCTAGCGGGGGGGCCTACGAGCAGTACTTC.

This clone was counted once. This chain joins TRBV5-8 and TRBJ2-2; 7 bases are a match to TRBD2. CDR1 is SGHTS and CDR2 is YDEGEE in the germline V gene. V trimming: 10 bases; J trimming: 5 bases; junction bases outside the gene matches: 11. The CDR3 consists of 14 residues. The CDR3 nucleotides read TGTGCCCCTGGGTGGGGACTACTAACCGGGGAGCTGTTTTTT. Encoded protein: CAPGWGLLTGELFF.